This T cell receptor beta chain originates from a study of blood T cell repertoires in COVID-19. Study-level information: The United States, Italy and Spain provided the acute and convalescent COVID-19 samples. PBMCs, B-cell-depleted T cells, or T cells were the source of the cDNA or gDNA that made up the material.

Germline CDR1 reads MGHRA; CDR2 reads YSYEKL. J gave up 4 bases and V 2 bases, and 4 bases lay outside the gene matches. This CDR3 spans 14 amino acids. Participants spanned ages about 18 to 95 years and resided in over 20 US areas. Original processing methods: Estimates of nucleated cell counts were drawn from the amplification of reference gene primers. The assay was immunoSEQ multiplex PCR, and TCRdb's table has in-frame clones only and misses some. D and trimming come from the DNA, and the V and J calls and clone size come from that table. The table lists under 300,000 clones, 75% to 90% of them singletons.

This chain uses TRBV4-1 with TRBJ1-1; TRBD1 agrees at 7 bases. The sequence was obtained from a man aged 40-49 years who had recovered from COVID-19. The sequencing sample was made of PBMCs or T cells enriched from blood (not recorded which). CDR3 protein: CASSQRTGVTEAFF. The CDR3 region has the DNA TGCGCCAGCAGCCAACGTACAGGGGTCACTGAAGCTTTCTTT.